The present TCR beta chain was sequenced within a study of blood T cell repertoires in COVID-19 (dated by TCRdb to 2018 to 2020). Notes on the research overall: Samples from collaborators originated in the United States, Italy and Spain and spanned both the acute and convalescent phases of COVID-19. The dataset comprised deeply sampled blood TCRbeta repertoires from subjects exposed to, actively infected with, or recovered from COVID-19. The repertoires were made available in a free public database intended to serve as a resource for research on the immune response to SARS-CoV-2. The sample metadata nearly always contained a de-identified subject ID, COVID-19 status, age in years and sex. Where available, HLA class I and class II types were obtained from metadata supplied by the sample provider rather than from assay-based typing. The samples were drawn from two sources: the first 160 participants of the ongoing ImmuneRACE study, and fewer than 1,500 subjects contributed by 6 global collaborators. The prospective study material was composed of cDNA or gDNA derived from T cells, B-cell-depleted T cells, or PBMCs.

The germline V gene (reference sequence) specifies WNHNN as CDR1 and SYGVQD as CDR2. The CDR3 numbers 13 residues from cysteine through phenylalanine. Only CDR3 DNA is held: 39 bases, read in frame from base 1. Trimming takes 3 bases from V and 5 bases from J, and the germline ends sit 8 bases apart. The immunoSEQ Assay, a bias-controlled multiplex PCR, was used to amplify TCRbeta CDR3 regions from genomic DNA. Per the source publication's procedure: The number of nucleated cells in each sample was estimated from the amplification of reference gene primers within the assay. To quantify the absolute abundance of each unique TCRbeta CDR3 rearrangement, sequence reads were collapsed and filtered. For each sample, productive Simpson clonality was calculated by taking the square root of Simpson's diversity index across productive rearrangements. As stored in TCRdb, this immuneACCESS dataset retains in-frame rearrangements with V and J assigned. A fraction of the clones does not appear; measured against another copy, unresolved V genes explain less than half of the discrepancy, and the remainder lacks a known reason. V, J and clone size are those of that table, while D and trimming were read from the DNA. In all, the sample holds under 300,000 clones, and approximately 86% of those were seen once. About 7.6% of the sample is in the top ten clones.

As for this clone: Its binding antigen is unknown. There are no base qualities to consult, and no much larger clone falls within one base.

What the authors observed across the whole study: The amount of clinical and demographic metadata varied by source and participant and was provided uncurated.

Whole blood was collected in K2EDTA tubes by collaborating institutions according to the institutions' own protocols. Collaborator samples were shipped for TCRbeta analysis as frozen whole blood, isolated PBMCs, or DNA extracted from either sample type. Sequencing was done on a sample of peripheral blood. The receptor chain draws on TRBV10-1 and TRBJ1-5; there is no confident call for the D gene. The receptor's source is a woman in her 70s with active or convalescent COVID-19. This receptor carries the CDR3 CASSDGNYQPQHF. The DNA is as follows: TGCGCCAGCAGTGACGGGAATTATCAGCCCCAGCATTTT.